A single sample is the source of the 3 T cell receptor beta chains below, sequenced in a study of cytomegalovirus exposure and HLA in healthy donors. Primers: 60 Vbeta forward and 13 Jbeta reverse. Here immunoSEQ multiplex PCR was the method, and the copy in TCRdb shows in-frame clones only, minus some. The data show under 200,000 clones, more than 9.5% seen once. Specimen: PBMCs. These receptors were collected from a man between 50 and 59 years old in good health and CMV-seropositive.

V gene TRBV11-1 combines with J gene TRBJ2-2; no clear D gene. V was cut by 1 base and J by 2 bases, with 2 bases left in between. The CDR3 totals 13 residues. From germline, CDR1 is SGHAT and CDR2 FQDESV (reference sequence). The CDR3 DNA is TGTGCCAGCAGCTTAGTAAACACCGGGGAGCTGTTTTTT. It codes for CASSLVNTGELFF. Complete variable domain (other parts from reference TRBV11-1 and TRBJ2-2): EAEVAQSPRYKITEKSQAVAFWCDPISGHATLYWYRQILGQGPELLVQFQDESVVDDSQLPKDRFSAERLKGVDSTLKIQPAELGDSAMYLCASSLVNTGELFFGEGSRLTVL.

The rearrangement links TRBV7-2 to TRBJ2-2; 7 nucleotides align to TRBD2. Per germline, CDR1 SGHTA and CDR2 FQGNSA. The CDR3 is 15 amino acids. V was clipped by 2 bases and J by 6 bases; unmatched bases: 6. The CDR3 is CASSLNAGDAGELFF. The CDR3 nucleotides read TGTGCCAGCAGCTTAAATGCGGGGGACGCCGGGGAGCTGTTTTTT.

The chain is built from TRBV7-2 and TRBJ1-2; 7 bases align to TRBD1. With V trimmed by 4 bases and J by 4 bases, 6 bases remained unmatched. This CDR3 has 14 residues. Germline CDR1 reads SGHTA; CDR2 reads FQGNSA. The chain's CDR3 is CASSSDRVGYGYTF. The CDR3 bases are TGTGCCAGCAGCTCTGACAGGGTAGGCTATGGCTACACCTTC.